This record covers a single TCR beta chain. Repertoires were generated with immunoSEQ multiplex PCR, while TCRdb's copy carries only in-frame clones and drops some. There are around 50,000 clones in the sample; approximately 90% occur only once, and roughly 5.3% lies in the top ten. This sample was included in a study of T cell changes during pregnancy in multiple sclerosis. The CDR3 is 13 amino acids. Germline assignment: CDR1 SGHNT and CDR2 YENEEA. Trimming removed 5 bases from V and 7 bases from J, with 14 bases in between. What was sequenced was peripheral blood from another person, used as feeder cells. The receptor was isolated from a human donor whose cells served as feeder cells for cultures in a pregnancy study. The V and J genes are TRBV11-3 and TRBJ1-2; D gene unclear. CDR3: CASSGAGGFGYTF. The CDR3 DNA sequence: TGTGCCAGCAGCGGAGCGGGCGGGTTTGGCTACACCTTC.